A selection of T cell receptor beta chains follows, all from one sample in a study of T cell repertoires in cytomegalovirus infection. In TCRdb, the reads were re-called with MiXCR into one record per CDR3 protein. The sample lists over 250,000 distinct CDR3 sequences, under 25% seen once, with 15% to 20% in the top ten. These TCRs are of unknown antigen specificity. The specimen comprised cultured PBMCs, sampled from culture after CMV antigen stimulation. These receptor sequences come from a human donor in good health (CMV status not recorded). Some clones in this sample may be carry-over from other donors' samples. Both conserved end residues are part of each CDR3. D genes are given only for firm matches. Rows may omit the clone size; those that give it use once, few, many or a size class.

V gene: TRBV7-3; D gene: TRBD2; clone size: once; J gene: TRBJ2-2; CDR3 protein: CASSLKAGETGELVF; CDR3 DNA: TGTGCCAGCAGCTTAAAAGCGGGAGAGACCGGGGAGCTGGTTTTT
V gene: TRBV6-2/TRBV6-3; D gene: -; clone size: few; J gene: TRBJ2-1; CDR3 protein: CASSDPDYNEQFF; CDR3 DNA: TGTGCCAGCAGTGACCCGGACTACAATGAGCAGTTCTTC
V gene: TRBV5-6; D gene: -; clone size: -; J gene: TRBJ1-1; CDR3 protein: CASSLVSPSVEAFF; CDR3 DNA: TGTGCCAGCAGCTTGGTCTCGCCCTCTGTGGAAGCTTTCTTT
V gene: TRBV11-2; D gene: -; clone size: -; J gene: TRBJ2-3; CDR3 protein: CASSLDVNTQYF; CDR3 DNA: TGTGCCAGCAGCTTAGATGTCAATACGCAGTATTTT
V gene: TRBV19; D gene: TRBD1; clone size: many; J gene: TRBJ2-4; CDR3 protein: CASSEQGVKNIQYF; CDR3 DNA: TGTGCCAGTAGTGAACAGGGGGTCAAAAACATTCAGTACTTC
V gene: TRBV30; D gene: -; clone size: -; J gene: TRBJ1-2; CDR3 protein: CAWSVGVSYGYTF; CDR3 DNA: TGTGCCTGGAGTGTAGGGGTCTCCTATGGCTACACCTTC
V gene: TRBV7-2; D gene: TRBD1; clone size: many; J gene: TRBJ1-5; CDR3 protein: CASSSRTGRGQPQHF; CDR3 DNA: TGTGCCAGCAGCTCACGGACAGGGAGGGGTCAGCCCCAGCATTTT
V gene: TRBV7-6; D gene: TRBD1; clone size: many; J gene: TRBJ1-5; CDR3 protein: CASSLGAGTVLNQPQHF; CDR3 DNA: TGTGCCAGCAGCTTAGGGGCCGGGACAGTGCTTAATCAGCCCCAGCATTTT
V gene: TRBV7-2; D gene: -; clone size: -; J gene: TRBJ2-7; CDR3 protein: CASSLRPESTYEQYF; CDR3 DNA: TGTGCCAGCAGCTTAAGGCCAGAATCGACCTACGAGCAGTACTTC
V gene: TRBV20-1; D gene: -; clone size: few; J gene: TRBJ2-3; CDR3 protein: CSARGATDDTQYF; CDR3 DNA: TGCAGTGCTAGAGGTGCGACAGATGATACGCAGTATTTT
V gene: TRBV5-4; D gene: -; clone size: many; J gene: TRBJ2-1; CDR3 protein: CASSLGAGSYNEQFF; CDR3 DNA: TGTGCCAGCAGCTTGGGTGCGGGGTCCTACAATGAGCAGTTCTTC
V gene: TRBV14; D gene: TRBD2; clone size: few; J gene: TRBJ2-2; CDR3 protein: CASSQVGLAGELFF; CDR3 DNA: TGTGCCAGCAGCCAAGTCGGACTAGCCGGGGAGCTGTTTTTT
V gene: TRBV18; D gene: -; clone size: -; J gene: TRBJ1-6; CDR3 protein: CASSPGRTNSPLHF; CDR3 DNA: TGTGCCAGCTCACCGGGACGGACTAATTCACCCCTCCACTTT
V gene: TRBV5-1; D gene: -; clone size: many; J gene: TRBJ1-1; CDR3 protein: CASSLARANTEAFF; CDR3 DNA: TGCGCCAGCAGCTTGGCCAGGGCGAACACTGAAGCTTTCTTT
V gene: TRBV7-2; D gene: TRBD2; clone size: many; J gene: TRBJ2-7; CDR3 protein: CASSLGLAGVEQYF; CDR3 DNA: TGTGCCAGCAGCTTAGGACTAGCGGGAGTCGAGCAGTACTTC
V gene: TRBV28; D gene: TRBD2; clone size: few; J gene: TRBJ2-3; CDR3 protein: CASSAAGTSTDTQYF; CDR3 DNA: TGTGCCAGCAGTGCAGCGGGGACTAGCACAGATACGCAGTATTTT
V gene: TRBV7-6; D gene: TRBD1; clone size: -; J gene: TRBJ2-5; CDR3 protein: CASSSTGEQTQYF; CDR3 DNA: TGTGCCAGCAGCTCCACAGGGGAACAGACCCAGTACTTC
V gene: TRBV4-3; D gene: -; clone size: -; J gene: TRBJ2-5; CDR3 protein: CASSQDREETQYF; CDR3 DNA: TGCGCCAGCAGCCAAGATCGGGAAGAGACCCAGTACTTC
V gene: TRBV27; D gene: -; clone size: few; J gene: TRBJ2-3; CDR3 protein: CASSLGRGGDTQYF; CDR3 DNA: TGTGCCAGCAGTTTAGGCAGGGGAGGAGATACGCAGTATTTT
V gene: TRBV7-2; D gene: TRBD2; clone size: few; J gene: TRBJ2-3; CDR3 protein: CASSLAPIAGVGTDTQYF; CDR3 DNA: TGTGCCAGCAGCTTAGCGCCTATAGCGGGAGTCGGCACAGATACGCAGTATTTT
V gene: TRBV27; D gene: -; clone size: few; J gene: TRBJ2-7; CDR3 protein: CASSLAQTDYEQYF; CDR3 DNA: TGTGCCAGCAGTTTAGCCCAGACGGACTACGAGCAGTACTTC
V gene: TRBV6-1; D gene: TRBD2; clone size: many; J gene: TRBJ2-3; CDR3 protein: CATGRLAGDTDTQYF; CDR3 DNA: TGTGCCACGGGGAGACTAGCGGGGGACACAGATACGCAGTATTTT
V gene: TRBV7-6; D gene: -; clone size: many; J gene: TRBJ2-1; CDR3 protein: CASSLAVQGTYEQFF; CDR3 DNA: TGTGCCAGCAGCTTGGCCGTGCAGGGGACATATGAGCAGTTCTTC
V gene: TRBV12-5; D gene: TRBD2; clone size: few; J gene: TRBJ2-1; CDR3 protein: CASGLAGLAGSYNEQFF; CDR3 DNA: TGTGCTAGTGGTTTGGCCGGACTAGCGGGCTCCTACAATGAGCAGTTCTTC
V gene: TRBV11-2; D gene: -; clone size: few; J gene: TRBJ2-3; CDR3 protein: CASSSVDTQYF; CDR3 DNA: TGTGCCAGCAGCTCCGTGGATACGCAGTATTTT
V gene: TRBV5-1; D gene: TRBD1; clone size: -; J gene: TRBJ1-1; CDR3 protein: CASSGRGQKNTEAFF; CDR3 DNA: TGCGCCAGCAGCGGAAGGGGACAGAAGAACACTGAAGCTTTCTTT
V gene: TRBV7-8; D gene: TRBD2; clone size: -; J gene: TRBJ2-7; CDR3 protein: CASSLVGLAGGPVGQYF; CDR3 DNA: TGTGCCAGCAGCTTAGTTGGACTAGCGGGAGGGCCGGTCGGGCAGTACTTC
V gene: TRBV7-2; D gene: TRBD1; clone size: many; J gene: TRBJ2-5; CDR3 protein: CASSLDHRGQETQYF; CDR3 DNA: TGTGCCAGCAGCTTAGATCACAGGGGGCAGGAGACCCAGTACTTC
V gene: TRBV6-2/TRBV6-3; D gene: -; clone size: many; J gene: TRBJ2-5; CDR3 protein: CASSYSGSSQETQYF; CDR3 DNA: TGTGCCAGCAGTTATTCCGGGAGTTCTCAAGAGACCCAGTACTTC
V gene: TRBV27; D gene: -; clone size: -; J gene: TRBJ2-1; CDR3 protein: CASSHLARSYNEQFF; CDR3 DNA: TGTGCCAGCAGTCATCTAGCGCGGTCCTACAATGAGCAGTTCTTC
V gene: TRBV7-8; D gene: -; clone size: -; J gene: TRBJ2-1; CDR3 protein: CASSSRGGDNEQFF; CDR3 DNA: TGTGCCAGCAGCTCCCGAGGAGGAGACAATGAGCAGTTCTTC
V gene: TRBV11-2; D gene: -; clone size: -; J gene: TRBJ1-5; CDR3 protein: CASSLNGVSNQPQHF; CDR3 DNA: TGTGCCAGCAGCTTAAATGGGGTTAGCAATCAGCCCCAGCATTTT
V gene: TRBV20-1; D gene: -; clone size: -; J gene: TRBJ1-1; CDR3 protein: CSITKPLSNTEAFF; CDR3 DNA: TGCAGCATAACGAAGCCCCTGTCAAACACTGAAGCTTTCTTT
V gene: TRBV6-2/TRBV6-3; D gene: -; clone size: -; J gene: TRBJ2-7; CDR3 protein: CASSYLPNGGREQYF; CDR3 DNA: TGTGCCAGCAGTTACTTACCGAACGGGGGACGGGAGCAGTACTTC
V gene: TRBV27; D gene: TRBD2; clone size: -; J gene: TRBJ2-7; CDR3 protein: CASRRTSAPSYEQYF; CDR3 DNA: TGTGCCAGCAGGAGGACTAGCGCCCCATCCTACGAGCAGTACTTC
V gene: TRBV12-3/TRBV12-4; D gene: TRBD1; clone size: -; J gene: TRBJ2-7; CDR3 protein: CASRGHTGTGGYEQYF; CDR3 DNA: TGTGCCAGCAGGGGTCACACCGGGACAGGGGGTTACGAGCAGTACTTC
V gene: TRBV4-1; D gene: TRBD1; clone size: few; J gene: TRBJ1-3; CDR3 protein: CASSPGTGFSSGNTIYF; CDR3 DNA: TGCGCCAGCAGCCCGGGGACAGGGTTTAGCTCTGGAAACACCATATATTTT
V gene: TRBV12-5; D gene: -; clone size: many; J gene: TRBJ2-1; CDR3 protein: CASGTGGGNNEQFF; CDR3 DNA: TGTGCTAGTGGTACAGGCGGCGGGAACAATGAGCAGTTCTTC
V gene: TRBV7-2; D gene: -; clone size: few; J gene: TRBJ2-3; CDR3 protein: CASSLTPKDTQYF; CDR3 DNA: TGTGCCAGCAGCTTAACCCCCAAAGATACGCAGTATTTT
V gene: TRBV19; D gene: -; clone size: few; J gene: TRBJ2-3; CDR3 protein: CAASGSTDTQYF; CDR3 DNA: TGTGCCGCGAGCGGGAGCACAGATACGCAGTATTTT
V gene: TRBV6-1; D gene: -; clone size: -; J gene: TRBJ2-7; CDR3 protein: CASSERGAYEQYF; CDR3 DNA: TGTGCCAGCAGTGAAAGGGGAGCCTACGAGCAGTACTTC
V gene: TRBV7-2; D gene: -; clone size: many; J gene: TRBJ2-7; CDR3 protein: CASSLGGRVYEQYF; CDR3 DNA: TGTGCCAGCAGCTTAGGAGGCAGGGTATACGAGCAGTACTTC
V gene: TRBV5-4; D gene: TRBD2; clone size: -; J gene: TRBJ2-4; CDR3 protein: CASSPGLAAIRRNIQYF; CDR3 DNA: TGTGCCAGCAGCCCGGGACTAGCGGCAATACGGAGAAACATTCAGTACTTC
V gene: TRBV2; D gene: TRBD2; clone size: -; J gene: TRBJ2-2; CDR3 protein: CASSPGLAGAAGELFF; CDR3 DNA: TGTGCCAGCAGTCCGGGACTAGCGGGAGCTGCCGGGGAGCTGTTTTTT